This TCR beta chain emerged from a study of cytomegalovirus exposure and HLA in healthy donors. The trim removed 5 bases at V and 3 bases at J, leaving 12 bases unmatched. In germline, CDR1 is SGHVS, CDR2 FQNEAQ. The length of the CDR3 is 16 residues. Vbeta (60) and Jbeta (13) primers were used in the PCR. Profiling relied on immunoSEQ multiplex PCR, and the TCRdb table lists in-frame clones only, not all of them. The data show around 160,000 clones, roughly 80% seen once. Sequenced: PBMCs. V usage is TRBV7-8 and J usage is TRBJ2-7; 8 bases map to TRBD2. The origin of this receptor is a male donor in good health and CMV-seropositive. CDR3 DNA: TGTGCCAGCAGCGTAGGCGGACTAGCAGAAATCTACGAGCAGTACTTC. It yields the protein CASSVGGLAEIYEQYF.